The 10 T cell receptor beta chains presented below share a single source sample, sequenced in a study of blood T cells in healthy people across ages. Primed by a sample-barcoded 5' primer and a J-beta primer mix, a second PCR proceeded for roughly 7 to 11 cycles. TCRdb recomputed calls from the 5' RACE reads with MiXCR, one row per CDR3 protein. The sample holds roughly 1,500,000 distinct CDR3 sequences, roughly 32% seen once. Specimen: blood. These receptors all stem from a woman aged 25 to 45 in good health.

A few counts support this clonotype. The gene calls are TRBV7-8 and TRBJ1-6; the match to TRBD1 covers 9 bases. Germline CDR1 and CDR2: SGHVS and FQNEAQ. The junction had 15 bases not matched to a gene; V was cut back by 5 bases and J by 7 bases. The CDR3 runs to 18 residues. This CDR3 reads CASSPDRGPGAGNSPLHF. In nucleotides, the CDR3 is TGTGCCAGCAGCCCGGACAGGGGCCCAGGGGCAGGGAATTCACCCCTCCACTTT.

With respect to this clonotype: A much larger clone is a single base away; this may be a read error. The chain carries TRBV4-1 and TRBJ2-7; a possible D gene is TRBD1 (5 bases). The CDR3 sequence is 13 residues long. CDR1 is MGHRA and CDR2 is YSYEKL in the germline V gene. The chain's CDR3 is CTSSQGEWREQYF. As DNA, the CDR3 is TGCACCAGCAGCCAAGGGGAATGGCGCGAGCAGTACTTC.

This clonotype was counted only a few times. The chain combines TRBV6-1 with TRBJ2-7; D perhaps matches TRBD1 (7 bases). Trimming stripped 5 bases from V and 0 bases from J, with 23 bases between. Germline CDR1 is MNHNS and CDR2 is SASEGT. The CDR3 sequence is 18 residues long. CDR3 coding DNA: TGTGCCAGCAGTCAGGGGGGTATGGGCAGGGCAAGCTCCTACGAGCAGTACTTC. Residues: CASSQGGMGRASSYEQYF.

The chain recombines TRBV20-1 with TRBJ2-3; TRBD1 or TRBD2 may be the D gene (5 bases each). This CDR3 is 14 amino acids long. Germline CDR1 reads DFQATT; CDR2 reads SNEGSKA (reference sequence). Trimming shortened V by 5 bases and J by 3 bases, and 15 bases separated the two germline ends. This chain's CDR3 is CSAATMRGTDTQYF. The CDR3 DNA reads TGCAGTGCTGCAACGATGAGGGGTACAGATACGCAGTATTTT.

At least ten counts were recorded for this clonotype. The chain has TRBV3-1 and TRBJ2-5; no definite D call. V was cut by 5 bases and J by 5 bases, with 18 bases left in between. The CDR3 covers 15 residues. Looked up from germline, CDR1 is LGHDT and CDR2 is YNNKEL (reference sequence). The CDR3, as DNA: TGTGCCAGCAGCTTAAGCACTACTCTCCGGGAGACCCAGTACTTC. Its protein is CASSLSTTLRETQYF.

J is TRBJ2-1 and V is TRBV20-1; 10 bases agree with TRBD2. With 3 bases clipped from V and 13 bases from J, the junction kept 12 bases outside the gene matches. The CDR3 has 14 residues. Germline V gene lookup returns CDR1 DFQATT and CDR2 SNEGSKA (reference sequence). The CDR3 coding sequence is TGCAGTGCTAGGGGGCTAGCGGGGGAGACGCGACAGTTCTTC. Translating it yields CSARGLAGETRQFF.

The chain links TRBV7-9 to TRBJ1-2; D is possibly TRBD1 (5 bases). Looked up from germline, CDR1 is SEHNR and CDR2 is FQNEAQ (reference sequence). CDR3 length: 14 amino acids. V was cut by 3 bases and J by 7 bases, with 15 bases left in between. The CDR3 DNA is TGTGCCAGCAGCTTGGCGACAGACGGACGTGGCTACACCTTC. It specifies CASSLATDGRGYTF.

This clonotype was seen a few times. The rearrangement links TRBV2 to TRBJ2-5; no definite D call. Germline lookup yields CDR1 SNHLY and CDR2 FYNNEI. The CDR3 contains 13 residues. Trimming took off 4 bases at V and 2 bases at J, with 8 bases between the two ends. The CDR3 is CASSASLQETQYF. CDR3 DNA sequence: TGTGCCAGCAGTGCGTCTTTACAAGAGACCCAGTACTTC.

The chain uses TRBV5-1 and TRBJ2-3, with TRBD1 matching over 7 bases. Germline CDR1 is SGHRS and CDR2 is YFSETQ. The CDR3 consists of 16 residues. Germline trimming cut 3 bases from V and 1 base from J; bases unmatched to any gene: 8. The CDR3 is CASSWGDRAGTDTQYF. As DNA, the CDR3 is TGCGCCAGCAGCTGGGGTGACAGGGCTGGCACAGATACGCAGTATTTT.

The chain carries TRBV9 and TRBJ1-6; D remains unclear. The V gene lost 6 bases and the J gene lost 7 bases, with 11 bases spanning the gap. The CDR3 spans 13 residues. From germline, CDR1 is SGDLS and CDR2 YYNGEE. The DNA of the CDR3 is TGTGCCAGCAATGGAGGGTCGAATTCACCCCTCCACTTT. Translated, it gives CASNGGSNSPLHF.